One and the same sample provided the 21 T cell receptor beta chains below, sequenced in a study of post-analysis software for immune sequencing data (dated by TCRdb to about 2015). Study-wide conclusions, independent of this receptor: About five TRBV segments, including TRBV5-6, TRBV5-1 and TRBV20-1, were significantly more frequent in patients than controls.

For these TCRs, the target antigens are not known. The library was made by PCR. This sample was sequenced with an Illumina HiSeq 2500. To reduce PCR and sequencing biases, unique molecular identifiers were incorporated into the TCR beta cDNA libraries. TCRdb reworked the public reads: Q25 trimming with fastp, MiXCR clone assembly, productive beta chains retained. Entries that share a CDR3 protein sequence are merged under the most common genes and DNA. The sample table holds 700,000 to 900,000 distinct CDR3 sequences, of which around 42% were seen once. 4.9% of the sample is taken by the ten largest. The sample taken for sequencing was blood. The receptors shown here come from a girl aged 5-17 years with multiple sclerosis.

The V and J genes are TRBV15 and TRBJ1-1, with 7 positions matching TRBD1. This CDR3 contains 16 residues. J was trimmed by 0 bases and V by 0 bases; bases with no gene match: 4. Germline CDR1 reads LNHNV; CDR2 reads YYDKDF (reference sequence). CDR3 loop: CATSRDRGFMNTEAFF. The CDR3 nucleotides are TGTGCCACCAGCAGAGACAGGGGGTTTATGAACACTGAAGCTTTCTTT.

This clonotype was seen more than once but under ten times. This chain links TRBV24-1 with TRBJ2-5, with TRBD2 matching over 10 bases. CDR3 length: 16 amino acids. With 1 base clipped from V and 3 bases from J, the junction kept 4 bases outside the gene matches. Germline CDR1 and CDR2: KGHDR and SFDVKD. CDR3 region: CATSDFKLAGEETQYF. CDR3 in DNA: TGTGCCACCAGTGATTTTAAGCTAGCGGGAGAAGAGACCCAGTACTTC.

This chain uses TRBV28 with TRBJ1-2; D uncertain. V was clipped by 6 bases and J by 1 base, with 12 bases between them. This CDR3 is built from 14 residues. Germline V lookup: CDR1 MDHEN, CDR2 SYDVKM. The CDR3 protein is CASSPTRYNYGYTF. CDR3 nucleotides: TGTGCCAGCAGCCCTACACGGTATAACTATGGCTACACCTTC.

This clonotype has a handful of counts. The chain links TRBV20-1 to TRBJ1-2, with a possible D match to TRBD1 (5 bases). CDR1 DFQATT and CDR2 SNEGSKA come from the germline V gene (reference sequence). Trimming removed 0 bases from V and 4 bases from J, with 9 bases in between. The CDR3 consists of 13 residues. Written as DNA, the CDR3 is TGCAGTGCTAGAGATCGGGACGGCTATGGCTACACCTTC. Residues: CSARDRDGYGYTF.

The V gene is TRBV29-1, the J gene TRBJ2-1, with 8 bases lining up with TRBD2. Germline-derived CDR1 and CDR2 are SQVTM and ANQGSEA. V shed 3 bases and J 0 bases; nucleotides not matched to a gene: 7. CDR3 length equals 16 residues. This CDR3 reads CSVEPTSGSSYNEQFF. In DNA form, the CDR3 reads TGCAGCGTTGAGCCTACTAGCGGAAGCTCCTACAATGAGCAGTTCTTC.

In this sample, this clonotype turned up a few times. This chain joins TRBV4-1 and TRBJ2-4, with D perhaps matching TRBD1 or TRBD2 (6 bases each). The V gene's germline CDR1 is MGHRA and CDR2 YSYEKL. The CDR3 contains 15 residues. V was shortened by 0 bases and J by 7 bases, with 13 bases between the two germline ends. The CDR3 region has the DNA TGCGCCAGCAGCCAAGATTTTACAGGGAGGAACATTCAGTACTTC. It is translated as CASSQDFTGRNIQYF.

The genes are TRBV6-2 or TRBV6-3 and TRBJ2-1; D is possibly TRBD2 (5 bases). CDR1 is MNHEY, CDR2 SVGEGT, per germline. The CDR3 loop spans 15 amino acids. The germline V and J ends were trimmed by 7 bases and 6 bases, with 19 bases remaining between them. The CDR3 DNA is TGTGCCAGCAAGTCCGGAGCGGACCTCCCCAATGAGCAGTTCTTC. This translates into CASKSGADLPNEQFF.

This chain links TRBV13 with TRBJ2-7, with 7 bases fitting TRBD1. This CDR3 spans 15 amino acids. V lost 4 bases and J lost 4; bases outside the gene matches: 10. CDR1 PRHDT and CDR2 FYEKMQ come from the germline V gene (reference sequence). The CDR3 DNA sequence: TGTGCCAGCAGCTCTAGGAGACAGGGCGGATACGAGCAGTACTTC. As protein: CASSSRRQGGYEQYF.

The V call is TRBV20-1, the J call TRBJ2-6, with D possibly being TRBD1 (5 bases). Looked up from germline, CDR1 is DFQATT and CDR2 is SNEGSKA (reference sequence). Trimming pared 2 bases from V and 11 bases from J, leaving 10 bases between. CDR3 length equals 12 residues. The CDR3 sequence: CSARLVGDVLTF. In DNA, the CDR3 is TGCAGTGCTAGATTAGTAGGGGACGTCCTGACTTTC.

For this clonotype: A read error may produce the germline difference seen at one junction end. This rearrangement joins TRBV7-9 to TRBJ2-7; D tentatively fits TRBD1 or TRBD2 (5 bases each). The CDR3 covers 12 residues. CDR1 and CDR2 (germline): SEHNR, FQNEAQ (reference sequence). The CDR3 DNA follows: TGTGTCAGCAGCCGGGACCTCTACGAGCAGTACTTC. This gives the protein CVSSRDLYEQYF.

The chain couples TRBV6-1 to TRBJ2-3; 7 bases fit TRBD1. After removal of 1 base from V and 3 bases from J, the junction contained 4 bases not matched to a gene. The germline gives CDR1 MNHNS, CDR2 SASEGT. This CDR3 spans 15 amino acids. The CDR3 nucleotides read TGTGCCAGCAGTGAAGGAACAGGGGAAACAGATACGCAGTATTTT. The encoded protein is CASSEGTGETDTQYF.

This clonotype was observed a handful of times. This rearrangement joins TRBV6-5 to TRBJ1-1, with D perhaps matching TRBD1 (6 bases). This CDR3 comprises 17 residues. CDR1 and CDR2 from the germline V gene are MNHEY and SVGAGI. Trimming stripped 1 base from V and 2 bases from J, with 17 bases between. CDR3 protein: CASSYWGVGGLNTEAFF. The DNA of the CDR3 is TGTGCCAGCAGTTACTGGGGGGTCGGGGGCTTAAACACTGAAGCTTTCTTT.

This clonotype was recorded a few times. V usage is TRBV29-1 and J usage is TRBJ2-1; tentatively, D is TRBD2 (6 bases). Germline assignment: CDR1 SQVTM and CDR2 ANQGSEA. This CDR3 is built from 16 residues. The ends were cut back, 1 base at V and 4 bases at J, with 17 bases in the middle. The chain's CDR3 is CSVEAHRGKPYNEQFF. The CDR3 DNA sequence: TGCAGCGTTGAAGCCCACCGGGGGAAACCTTACAATGAGCAGTTCTTC.

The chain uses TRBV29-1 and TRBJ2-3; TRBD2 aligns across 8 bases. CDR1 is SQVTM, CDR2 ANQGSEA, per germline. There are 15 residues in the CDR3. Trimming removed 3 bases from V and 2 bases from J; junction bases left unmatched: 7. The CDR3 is CSVDGGATFTDTQYF. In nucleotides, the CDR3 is TGCAGCGTTGACGGGGGGGCAACATTCACAGATACGCAGTATTTT.

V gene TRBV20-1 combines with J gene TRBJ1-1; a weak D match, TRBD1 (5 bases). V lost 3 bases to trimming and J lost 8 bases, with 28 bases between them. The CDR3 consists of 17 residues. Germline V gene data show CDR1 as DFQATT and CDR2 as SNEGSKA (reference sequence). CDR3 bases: TGCAGTGCTAGTCCCGGGGCCCAAGGACATCCCCTTGCGGAAGCTTTCTTT. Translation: CSASPGAQGHPLAEAFF.

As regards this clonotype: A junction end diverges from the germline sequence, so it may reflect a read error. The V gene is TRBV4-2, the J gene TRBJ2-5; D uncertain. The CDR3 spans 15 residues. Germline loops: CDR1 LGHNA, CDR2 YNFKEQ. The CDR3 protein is CASSQALTGVEAQYF. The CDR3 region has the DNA TGTGCCAGCAGCCAAGCTTTAACTGGCGTAGAGGCCCAGTACTTC.

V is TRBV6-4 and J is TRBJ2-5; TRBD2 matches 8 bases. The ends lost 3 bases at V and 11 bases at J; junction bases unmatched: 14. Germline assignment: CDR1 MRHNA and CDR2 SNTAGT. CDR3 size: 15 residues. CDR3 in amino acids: CASSDGGGRPHEQYF. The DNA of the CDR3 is TGTGCCAGCAGTGATGGCGGCGGGAGGCCCCATGAGCAGTACTTC.

CDR3 region: CASSRDFEETQYF. DNA of the CDR3: TGTGCCAGCAGCCGGGACTTCGAAGAGACCCAGTACTTC. The V call is TRBV7-2, the J call TRBJ2-5, with TRBD2 as a possible D gene (6 bases). V dropped 5 bases and J dropped 3 bases, with 10 bases sitting between them. Germline V gene sequence: CDR1 SGHTA, CDR2 FQGNSA. The CDR3 is 13 amino acids.

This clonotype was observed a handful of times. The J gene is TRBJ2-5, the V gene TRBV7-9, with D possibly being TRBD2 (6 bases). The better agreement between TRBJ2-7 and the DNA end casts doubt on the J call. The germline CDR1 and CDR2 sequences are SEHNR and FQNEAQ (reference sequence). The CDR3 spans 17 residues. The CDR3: CASSESLMTERTTEQYF. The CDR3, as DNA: TGTGCCAGCAGCGAATCACTTATGACAGAGAGGACTACCGAGCAGTACTTC.

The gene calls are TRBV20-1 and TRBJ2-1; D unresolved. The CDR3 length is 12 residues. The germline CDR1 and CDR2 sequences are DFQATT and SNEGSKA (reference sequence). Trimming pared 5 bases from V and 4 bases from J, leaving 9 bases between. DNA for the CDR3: TGCAGTGCTCAGGACGGTTACAATGAGCAGTTCTTC. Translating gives CSAQDGYNEQFF.

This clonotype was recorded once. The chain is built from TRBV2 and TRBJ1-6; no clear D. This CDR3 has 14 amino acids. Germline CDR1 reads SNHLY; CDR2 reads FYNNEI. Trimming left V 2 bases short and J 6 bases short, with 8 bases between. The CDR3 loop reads CASSESWFNSPLHF. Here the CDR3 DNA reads TGTGCCAGCAGTGAATCCTGGTTTAATTCACCCCTCCACTTT.